This section outlines one T cell receptor (beta chain) sequence together with its context. The specificity of this receptor is unknown. Per-base qualities were not stored, and no clone one base away is much larger. From a lookup of the germline V gene, CDR1 and CDR2 are SGDLS and YYNGEE. Including cysteine and phenylalanine, the CDR3 has 15 amino acids. Only the CDR3 DNA stays, 45 bases, in frame from base 1. V is cut back by 3 bases and J by 4 bases, with 5 bases in the junction unmatched. The entry originates in a study of technical replicates of blood from a handful of donors (dated by TCRdb to 2016 to 2017). Receptor amplification or capture employed the immunoSEQ multiplex PCR assay. This is the immuneACCESS table as TCRdb keeps it, with only in-frame sequences that have V and J called. A part of the clones is gone; compared with another copy, unresolved V genes explain less than half, and the rest is unexplained. This sample has approximately 94,000 clones in its table, and 90% to 96% of those were observed once. Roughly 0.36% of the sample lies in the top ten.

The sample taken for sequencing was T cells isolated from PBMCs. The receptor chain draws on TRBV9 and TRBJ1-5, and TRBD1 matches 9 of the central bases. The receptor was isolated from a human donor in good health. DNA sequence: TGTGCCAGCAGCGAAGGGACAGGGAGAAATCAGCCCCAGCATTTT. It is translated as CASSEGTGRNQPQHF.